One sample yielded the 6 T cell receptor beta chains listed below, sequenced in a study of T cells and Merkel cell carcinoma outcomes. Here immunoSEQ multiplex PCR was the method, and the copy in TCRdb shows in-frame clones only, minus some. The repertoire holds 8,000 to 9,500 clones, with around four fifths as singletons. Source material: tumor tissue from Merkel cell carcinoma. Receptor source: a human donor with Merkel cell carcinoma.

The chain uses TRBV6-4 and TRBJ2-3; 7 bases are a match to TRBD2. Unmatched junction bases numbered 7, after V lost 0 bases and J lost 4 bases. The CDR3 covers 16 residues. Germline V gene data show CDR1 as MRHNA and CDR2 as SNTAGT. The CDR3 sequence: CASSDSALAAADTQYF. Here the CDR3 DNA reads TGTGCCAGCAGTGACTCGGCCCTAGCGGCGGCAGATACGCAGTATTTT.

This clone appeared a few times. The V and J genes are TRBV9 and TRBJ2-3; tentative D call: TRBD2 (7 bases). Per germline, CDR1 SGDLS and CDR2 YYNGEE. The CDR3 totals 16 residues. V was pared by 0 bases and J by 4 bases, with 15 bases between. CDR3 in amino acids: CASSVAVGGPADTQYF. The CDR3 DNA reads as TGTGCCAGCAGCGTAGCCGTGGGGGGGCCTGCAGATACGCAGTATTTT.

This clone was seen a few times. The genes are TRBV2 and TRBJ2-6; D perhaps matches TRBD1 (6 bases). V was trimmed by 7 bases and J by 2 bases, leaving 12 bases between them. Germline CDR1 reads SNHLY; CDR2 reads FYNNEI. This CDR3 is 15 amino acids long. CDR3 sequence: CASTKGGTGANVLTF. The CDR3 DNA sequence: TGTGCCAGCACCAAAGGGGGTACTGGGGCCAACGTCCTGACTTTC.

The CDR3 sequence is CASSPEAGDNEQFF. The CDR3 DNA is TGTGCCAGCTCACCAGAAGCGGGGGACAATGAGCAGTTCTTC. The chain couples TRBV18 to TRBJ2-1, with 8 bases lining up with TRBD2. Germline CDR1 KGHSH, CDR2 LQKENI. The CDR3 sequence is 14 residues long. Germline trimming cut 2 bases from V and 5 bases from J; bases unmatched to any gene: 2.

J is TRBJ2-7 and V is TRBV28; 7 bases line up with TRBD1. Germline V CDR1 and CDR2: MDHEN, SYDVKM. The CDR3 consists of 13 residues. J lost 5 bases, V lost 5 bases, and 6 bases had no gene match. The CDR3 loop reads CASSEGQRHEQYF. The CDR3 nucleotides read TGTGCCAGCAGTGAGGGACAGCGACACGAGCAGTACTTC.

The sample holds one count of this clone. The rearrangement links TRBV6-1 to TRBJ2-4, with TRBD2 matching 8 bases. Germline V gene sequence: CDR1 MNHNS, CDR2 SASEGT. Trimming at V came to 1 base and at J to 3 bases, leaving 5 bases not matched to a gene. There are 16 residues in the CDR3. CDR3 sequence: CASSEVRGAGKNIQYF. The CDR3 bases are TGTGCCAGCAGTGAAGTGCGGGGGGCTGGCAAAAACATTCAGTACTTC.